This T cell receptor beta chain was found in a study of vaccination and CD4 T cells after COVID-19. Treatment given: approximately nine-day PBMC culture with coronavirus spike peptide pools or control peptides (ViraFEST assay). Before the COVID-19 pandemic (2011-2018), CD4+ T cells were obtained from the unexposed donor. Remarks on this clonotype: Its antigen remains unknown.

With the Oncomine TCR Beta short-read assay, DNA from cultured CD4+ T cells was sequenced. The source of extracted genomic DNA was cultured CD4+ T cells. TCRdb ran MiXCR on the PCR reads and lists one entry per CDR3 protein. The sample yields roughly 7,800 distinct CDR3 sequences, around 32% seen once. The TCR comes from a human donor in good health. Input material: CD4+ T cells from blood, cultured in vitro.

The CDR3, as DNA: TGTGCCAGCAGCTTAGAGGGAACGACCTACGAGCAGTACTTC. Translated: CASSLEGTTYEQYF. The J gene is TRBJ2-7, the V gene TRBV7-8; D not certain. V was pared by 1 base and J by 2 bases, with 9 bases between. This CDR3 comprises 14 residues. The germline V gene encodes CDR1 SGHVS and CDR2 FQNEAQ.